This paragraph covers one T cell receptor beta chain sequence. This clonotype was picked up a small number of times. Its cognate antigen has yet to be identified. Base qualities are missing; no much larger clone stands one base away. Taken from the germline V gene (reference sequence), the CDR1 and CDR2 loops are DFQATT and SNEGSKA. The trim is 6 bases for V and 5 bases for J, with a gap of 13 bases between the germline ends. From its cysteine to its phenylalanine, the CDR3 spans 12 amino acids. The only DNA kept is the CDR3, 36 bases in frame from the first base. This entry is derived from a study of naive and memory T cell subsets (dated by TCRdb to the late 2010s). Context from the whole study: Sorted naive and memory T cell subsets from peripheral blood were analyzed in the study using a UMI-based, open-source pipeline for TCR alpha and beta sequencing. The results of the functional CMV T cell responses matched the IgG serology results in every case. RNA was DNase-treated and reverse transcribed with TCR constant-region primers, mostly using SuperScript III. The full study reports these points: A power law was followed by TCR abundance, with an exponent that differed between naive and memory subsets but was consistent across the three individuals. Gini index rose and Shannon and inverse Simpson diversity fell from naive through CM, EM and EMRA in both CD4 and CD8 cells. After error correction, only a single occurrence was seen for over 95% of naive TCR sequences, so much steeper abundance distributions were produced than in memory subsets. RNA-based TCR counts may be affected by expression changes linked to T cell activation and differentiation. Clonotypes were defined as single alpha or beta chain sequences, not paired alpha/beta receptors. The repertoire findings for the naive and memory subsets could not be validated against a ground truth, as none was available.

Separate amplification of TCR alpha and beta chain libraries was performed from the second PCR step onward. Donor CMV status was determined by IFNgamma production from CD4+ T cells after overnight stimulation of fresh PBMCs with CMV viral lysate. Miltenyi beads were used first to positively select CD4 T cells, and CD8 T cells were then positively selected from the CD4-negative fraction. Cells stained for CD3, CD4, CD8, CD45RA, CD27 and a live/dead dye were sorted on a BD Aria II into four subsets by CD45RA and CD27. Effector memory cells were sorted as CD45RA-CD27-, and EMRA cells as CD45RA+CD27-. Blood came from a few healthy volunteers, each fractionated into CD4 and CD8 T cells and then into four differentiation subsets. Roughly 120 ml of peripheral blood was taken from each donor, and PBMC were separated by density-gradient centrifugation on Ficoll-Paque PLUS. After sorting, cells were lysed in RLT buffer, RNA was extracted using a Qiagen RNeasy kit, and the extracted RNA was stored at -80 degrees C.

The protocol used for the library was UMI-ligation and nested PCR. The beta constant-region primer consisted of an equimolar mixture of two oligonucleotides that together covered TRBC1 and TRBC2. A single-stranded oligonucleotide carrying the SP2 primer and a 12-nucleotide UMI was ligated to the 3' end of the cDNA by T4 RNA ligase 1. The ligated cDNA went through four rounds of PCR with nested alpha and beta constant-region primers together with the SP2 primer. Incubation of the ligation reaction was carried out at 16 degrees C for 20-24 hours. PCR2 was typically performed as a SYBR Green qPCR and was stopped at a predetermined threshold so that over-amplification was prevented. Apart from the first purification, every purification step used Agencourt AMPure XP magnetic beads. Libraries were quantified by Qubit and checked on a TapeStation, where a main peak was expected near 650 bp. Pooled libraries were sequenced on an Illumina MiSeq using v2 2x251 paired-end kits, and typically roughly 0.95-2.2 million reads were obtained per sample. Each sample's library went into the pool at roughly 4.4 nM, and about 5-7.5% PhiX was added to help with cluster recognition. Under the source paper's analysis protocol: V and J genes were assigned to Demultiplexor-processed FASTQ reads by Decombinator through tag matching, with a single base-pair mismatch being allowed. UMIs were used by Collapsinator to correct both sequencing errors and frequency errors arising from PCR heterogeneity. TCRs were translated and CDR3s were extracted from the conserved cysteine to the FGXG phenylalanine by CDR3Translator, with non-productive sequences being flagged. Repertoires were subsampled to equal numbers of UMI-defined TCRs before Gini, Shannon entropy and inverse Simpson indices were calculated. Clonotype abundance distributions were fitted to a power law by maximum likelihood within the linear range. For one naive CD8 sample, the pipeline and MIGEC produced similar UMI counts, unique TCR numbers and clonal distributions. The repertoires were searched for approximately 7,000 CMV-associated CDR3 sequences that had been compiled from VDJdb and a published dataset. The raw public reads went through TCRdb reprocessing: fastp at Q25, MiXCR clone calling, in-frame beta chains kept. Identical CDR3 protein sequences are pooled into one entry, listed with their most common genes and DNA. In this record, the V and J calls reflect TCRdb's handling and not the investigators' own analysis. The table for this sample lists around 40,000 distinct CDR3 sequences; about an eighth of them were counted only once. More than 20% of the sample rests with the top ten.

Sequenced input: effector memory CD4+ T cells from blood. The cell subset or site tag for this specimen amounts to: effector memory, CD45RA- CD27-. Here the chain combines TRBV20-1 and TRBJ1-2, with a weak D call of TRBD1 (5 bases match). The sequence derives from a human donor in good health. The bases read TGCAGTGCCCCGAACGCAGGGTATGGCTACACCTTC. Its protein product is CSAPNAGYGYTF.